Detailed here is one T cell receptor (beta chain). Chronic pancreatitis tissue was collected during total pancreatectomy with islet autotransplantation. No T cell sorting was done; genomic DNA came straight from bulk pancreas tissue. The source of the sample is a study of immune characteristics of hereditary and idiopathic chronic pancreatitis. Profiling relied on immunoSEQ multiplex PCR, and the TCRdb table lists in-frame clones only, not all of them. The sample contains around 2,000 clones, 77% of which appear only once. Trimming took 1 base from V and 5 from J, leaving 14 bases between them. Germline CDR1 is SGHVS and CDR2 is FNYEAQ. This CDR3 spans 16 amino acids.

Source material: pancreas tissue with idiopathic chronic pancreatitis. The sequence was obtained from a human donor with chronic pancreatitis. V is TRBV7-6 and J is TRBJ2-2, with D possibly TRBD2 on 5 matching bases. This chain's CDR3 is CASSLGPGRGTGELFF. CDR3 in DNA: TGTGCCAGCAGCTTAGGTCCGGGGAGAGGGACCGGGGAGCTGTTTTTT.